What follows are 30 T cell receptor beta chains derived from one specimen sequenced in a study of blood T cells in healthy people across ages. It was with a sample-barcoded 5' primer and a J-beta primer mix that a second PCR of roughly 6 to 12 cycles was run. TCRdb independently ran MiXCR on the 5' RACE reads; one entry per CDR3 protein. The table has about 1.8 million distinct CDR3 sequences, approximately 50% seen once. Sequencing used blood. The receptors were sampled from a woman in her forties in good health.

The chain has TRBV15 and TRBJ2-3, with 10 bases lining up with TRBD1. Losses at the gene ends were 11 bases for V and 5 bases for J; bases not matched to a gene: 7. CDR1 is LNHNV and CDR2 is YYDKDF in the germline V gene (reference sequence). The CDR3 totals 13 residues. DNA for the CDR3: TGTGCCGCCGGGACAGGGGAGATAGATACGCAGTATTTT. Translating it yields CAAGTGEIDTQYF. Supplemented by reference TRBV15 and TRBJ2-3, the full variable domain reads DAMVIQNPRYQVTQFGKPVTLSCSQTLNHNVMYWYQQKSSQAPKLLFHYYDKDFNNEADTPDNFQSRRPNTSFCFLDIRSPGLGDTAMYLCAAGTGEIDTQYFGPGTRLTVL.

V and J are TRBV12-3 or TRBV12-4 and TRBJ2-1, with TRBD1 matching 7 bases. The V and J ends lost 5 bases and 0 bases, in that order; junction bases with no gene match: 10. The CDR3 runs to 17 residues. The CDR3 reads CASSRPRQGRSYNEQFF. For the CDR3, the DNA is TGTGCCAGCAGTCGCCCGCGACAGGGACGCTCCTACAATGAGCAGTTCTTC.

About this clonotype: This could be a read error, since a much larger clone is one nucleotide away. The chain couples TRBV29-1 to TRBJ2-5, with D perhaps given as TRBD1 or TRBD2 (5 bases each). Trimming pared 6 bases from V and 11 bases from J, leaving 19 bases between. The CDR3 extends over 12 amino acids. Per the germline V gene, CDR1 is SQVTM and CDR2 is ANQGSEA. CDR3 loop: CSVRDGVYDQYF. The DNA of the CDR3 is TGCAGCGTCAGGGACGGGGTCTACGATCAGTACTTC.

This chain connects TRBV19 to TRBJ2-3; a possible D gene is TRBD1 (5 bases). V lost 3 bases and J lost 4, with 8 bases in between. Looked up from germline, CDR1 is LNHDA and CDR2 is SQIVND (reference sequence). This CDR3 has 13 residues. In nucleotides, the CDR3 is TGTGCCAGTAGTATTTCCAGGGCAGATACGCAGTATTTT. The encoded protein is CASSISRADTQYF.

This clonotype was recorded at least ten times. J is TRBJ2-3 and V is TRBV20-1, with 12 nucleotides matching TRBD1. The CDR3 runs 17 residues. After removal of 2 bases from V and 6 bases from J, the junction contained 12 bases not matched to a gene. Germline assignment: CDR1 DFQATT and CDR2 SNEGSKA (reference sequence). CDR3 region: CSARILAGTGGADTQYF. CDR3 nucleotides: TGCAGTGCTAGAATTCTCGCCGGGACAGGGGGCGCGGATACGCAGTATTTT.

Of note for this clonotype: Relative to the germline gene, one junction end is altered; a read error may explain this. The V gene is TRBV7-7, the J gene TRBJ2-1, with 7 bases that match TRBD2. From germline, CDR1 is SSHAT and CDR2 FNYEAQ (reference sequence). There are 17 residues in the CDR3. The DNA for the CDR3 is TGTGCTAGCAGCCCTAGTTTAGGCGGGGGTATTAACAATGAGCAGTTCTTC. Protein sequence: CASSPSLGGGINNEQFF.

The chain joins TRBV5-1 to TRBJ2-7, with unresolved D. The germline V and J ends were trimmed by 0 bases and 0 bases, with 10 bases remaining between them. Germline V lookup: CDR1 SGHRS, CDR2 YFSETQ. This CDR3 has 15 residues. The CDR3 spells CASSLGQVPSYEQYF. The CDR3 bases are TGCGCCAGCAGCTTGGGCCAGGTTCCCTCCTACGAGCAGTACTTC.

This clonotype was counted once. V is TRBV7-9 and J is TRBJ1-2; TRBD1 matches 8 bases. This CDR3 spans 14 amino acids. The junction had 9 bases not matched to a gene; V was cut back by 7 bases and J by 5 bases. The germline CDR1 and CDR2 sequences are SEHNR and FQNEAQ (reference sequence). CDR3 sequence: CASTRDRRGYGYTF. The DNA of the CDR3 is TGTGCCAGCACAAGGGACAGGAGAGGGTATGGCTACACCTTC.

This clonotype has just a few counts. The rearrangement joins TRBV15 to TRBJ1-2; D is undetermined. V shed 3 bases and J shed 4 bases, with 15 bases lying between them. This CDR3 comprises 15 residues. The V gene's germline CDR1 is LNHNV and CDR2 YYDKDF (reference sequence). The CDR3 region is CATSSPKRGFYGYTF. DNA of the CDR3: TGTGCCACCAGCAGTCCGAAGCGAGGGTTCTATGGCTACACCTTC.

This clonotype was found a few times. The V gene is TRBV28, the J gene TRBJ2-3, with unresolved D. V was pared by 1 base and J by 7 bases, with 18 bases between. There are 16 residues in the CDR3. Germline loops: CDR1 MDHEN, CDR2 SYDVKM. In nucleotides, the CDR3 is TGTGCCAGCAGTTTATATCAGGCCAACAGTCCGTATACGCAGTATTTT. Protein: CASSLYQANSPYTQYF.

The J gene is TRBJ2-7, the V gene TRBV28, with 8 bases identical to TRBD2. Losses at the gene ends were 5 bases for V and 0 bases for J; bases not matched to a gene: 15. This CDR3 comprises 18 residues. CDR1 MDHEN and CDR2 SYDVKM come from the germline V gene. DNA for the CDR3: TGTGCCAGCAGTAGTTTAGGGATCGGGGGGGGAAGCTCCTACGAGCAGTACTTC. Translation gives CASSSLGIGGGSSYEQYF.

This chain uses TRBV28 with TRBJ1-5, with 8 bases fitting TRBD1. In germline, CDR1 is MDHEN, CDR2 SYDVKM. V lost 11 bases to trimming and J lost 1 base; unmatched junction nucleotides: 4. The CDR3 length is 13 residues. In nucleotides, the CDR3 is TGTGCCGGACAGGGTTGGAGCAATCAGCCCCAGCATTTT. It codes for CAGQGWSNQPQHF. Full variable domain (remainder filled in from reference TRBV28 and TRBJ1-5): DVKVTQSSRYLVKRTGEKVFLECVQDMDHENMFWYRQDPGLGLRLIYFSYDVKMKEKGDIPEGYSVSREKKERFSLILESASTNQTSMYLCAGQGWSNQPQHFGDGTRLSIL.

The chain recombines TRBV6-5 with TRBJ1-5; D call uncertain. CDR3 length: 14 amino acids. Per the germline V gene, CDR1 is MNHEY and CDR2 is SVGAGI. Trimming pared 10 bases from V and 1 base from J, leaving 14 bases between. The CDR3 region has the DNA TGTGCCACCCGACGAGACCAAAGCAATCAGCCCCAGCATTTT. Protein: CATRRDQSNQPQHF.

CDR3 residues: CASSLAQGEGMELFF. The CDR3 coding sequence is TGTGCCAGCAGCTTAGCACAGGGGGAGGGAATGGAACTGTTTTTT. This sequence joins TRBV7-9 and TRBJ1-4; 8 nucleotides line up with TRBD1. Germline loops: CDR1 SEHNR, CDR2 FQNEAQ (reference sequence). With V trimmed by 0 bases and J by 12 bases, 9 bases remained unmatched. There are 15 residues in the CDR3.

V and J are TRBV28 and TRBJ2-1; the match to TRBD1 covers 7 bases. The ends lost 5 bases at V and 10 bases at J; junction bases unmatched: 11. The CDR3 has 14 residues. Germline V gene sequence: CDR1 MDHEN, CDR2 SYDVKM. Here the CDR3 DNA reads TGTGCCAGCAGTCCCGACAGGGTTCGAGAGGAGCAGTTCTTC. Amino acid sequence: CASSPDRVREEQFF.

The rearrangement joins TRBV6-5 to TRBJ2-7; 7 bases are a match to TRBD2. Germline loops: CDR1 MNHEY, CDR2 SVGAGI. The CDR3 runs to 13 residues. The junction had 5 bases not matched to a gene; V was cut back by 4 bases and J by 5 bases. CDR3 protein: CASSSTSAHEQYF. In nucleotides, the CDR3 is TGTGCCAGCAGTTCCACTAGCGCGCACGAGCAGTACTTC.

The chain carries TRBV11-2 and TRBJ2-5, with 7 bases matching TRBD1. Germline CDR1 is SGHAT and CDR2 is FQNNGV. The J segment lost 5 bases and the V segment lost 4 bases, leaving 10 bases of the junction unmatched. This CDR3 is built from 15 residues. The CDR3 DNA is TGTGCCAGCAGCTCTGCCCACAGGGGAAGGGAGACCCAGTACTTC. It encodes CASSSAHRGRETQYF.

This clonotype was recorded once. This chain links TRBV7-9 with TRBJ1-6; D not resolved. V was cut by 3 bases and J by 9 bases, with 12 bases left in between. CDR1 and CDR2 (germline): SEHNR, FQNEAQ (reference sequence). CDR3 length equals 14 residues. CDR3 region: CASSFNGVGSPLHF. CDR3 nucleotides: TGTGCCAGCAGCTTTAATGGGGTAGGTTCACCCCTCCACTTT.

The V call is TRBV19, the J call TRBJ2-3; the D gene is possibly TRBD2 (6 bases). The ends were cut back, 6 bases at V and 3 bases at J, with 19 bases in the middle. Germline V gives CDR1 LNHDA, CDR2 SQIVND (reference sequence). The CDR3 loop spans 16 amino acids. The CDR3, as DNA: TGTGCCAGTAGCTACTCTAGCGCGGACCCGACAGATACGCAGTATTTT. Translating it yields CASSYSSADPTDTQYF.

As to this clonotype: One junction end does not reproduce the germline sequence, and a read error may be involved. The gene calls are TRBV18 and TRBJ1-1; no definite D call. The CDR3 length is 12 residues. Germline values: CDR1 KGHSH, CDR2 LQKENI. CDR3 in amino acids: CASEPGNAEAFF. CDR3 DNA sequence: TGTGCCAGCGAGCCTGGGAACGCTGAAGCTTTCTTT.

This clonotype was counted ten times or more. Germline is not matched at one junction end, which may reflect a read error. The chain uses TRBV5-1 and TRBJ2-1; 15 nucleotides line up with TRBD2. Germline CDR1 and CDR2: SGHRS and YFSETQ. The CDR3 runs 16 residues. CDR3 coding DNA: TGTGCCAGCAGCTTAGGACTAGCGGGGGGGCGTAATGAGCAGTTCTTC. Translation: CASSLGLAGGRNEQFF.

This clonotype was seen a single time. The CDR3 region is CASSREGLLQETQYF. The CDR3 DNA follows: TGTGCCAGCTCCAGAGAGGGACTCCTCCAAGAGACCCAGTACTTC. The chain joins TRBV21-1 to TRBJ2-5; the DNA was not compared with TRBD2, the D call given in the table. TRBV21-1 is shown as a pseudogene. The CDR3 is 15 amino acids.

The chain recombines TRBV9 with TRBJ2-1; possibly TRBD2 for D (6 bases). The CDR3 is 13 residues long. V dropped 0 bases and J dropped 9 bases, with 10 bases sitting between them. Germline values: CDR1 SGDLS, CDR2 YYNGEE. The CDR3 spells CASSVEGTGEQFF. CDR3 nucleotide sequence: TGTGCCAGCAGCGTAGAGGGGACTGGTGAGCAGTTCTTC. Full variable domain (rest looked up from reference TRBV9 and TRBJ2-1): DSGVTQTPKHLITATGQRVTLRCSPRSGDLSVYWYQQSLDQGLQFLIQYYNGEERAKGNILERFSAQQFPDLHSELNLSSLELGDSALYFCASSVEGTGEQFFGPGTRLTVL.

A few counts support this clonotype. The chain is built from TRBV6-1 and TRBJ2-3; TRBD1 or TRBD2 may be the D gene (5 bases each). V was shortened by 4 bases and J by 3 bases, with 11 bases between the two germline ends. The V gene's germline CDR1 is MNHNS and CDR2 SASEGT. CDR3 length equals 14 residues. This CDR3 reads CASSATGATDTQYF. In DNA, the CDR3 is TGTGCCAGCAGTGCCACCGGGGCGACAGATACGCAGTATTTT.

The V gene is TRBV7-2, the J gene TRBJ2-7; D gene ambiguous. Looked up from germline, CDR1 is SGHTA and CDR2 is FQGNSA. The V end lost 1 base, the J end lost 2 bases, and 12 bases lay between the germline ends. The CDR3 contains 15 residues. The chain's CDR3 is CASSLDGRPTYEQYF. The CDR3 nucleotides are TGTGCCAGCAGCTTAGATGGCAGGCCGACCTACGAGCAGTACTTC. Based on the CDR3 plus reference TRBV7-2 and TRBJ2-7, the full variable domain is GAGVSQSPSNKVTEKGKDVELRCDPISGHTALYWYRQSLGQGLEFLIYFQGNSAPDKSGLPSDRFSAERTGGSVSTLTIQRTQQEDSAVYLCASSLDGRPTYEQYFGPGTRLTVT.

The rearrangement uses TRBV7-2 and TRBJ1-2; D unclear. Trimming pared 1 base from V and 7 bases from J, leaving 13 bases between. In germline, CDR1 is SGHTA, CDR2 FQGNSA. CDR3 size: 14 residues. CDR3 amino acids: CASSLDRSVSGYTF. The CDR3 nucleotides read TGTGCCAGCAGCTTAGATCGGAGCGTGAGTGGCTACACCTTC.

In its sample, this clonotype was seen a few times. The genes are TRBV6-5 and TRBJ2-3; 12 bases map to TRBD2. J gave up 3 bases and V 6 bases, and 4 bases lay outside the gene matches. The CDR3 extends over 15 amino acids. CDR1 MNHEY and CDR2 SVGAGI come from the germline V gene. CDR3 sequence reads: CASRALAGGTDTQYF. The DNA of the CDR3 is TGTGCCAGCAGAGCCCTAGCGGGGGGGACAGATACGCAGTATTTT.

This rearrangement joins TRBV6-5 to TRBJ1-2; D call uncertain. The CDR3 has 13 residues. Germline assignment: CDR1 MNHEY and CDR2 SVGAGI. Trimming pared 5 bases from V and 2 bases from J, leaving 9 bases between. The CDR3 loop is CASSTGLNYGYTF. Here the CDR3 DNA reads TGTGCCAGCAGTACGGGCCTAAACTATGGCTACACCTTC.

The chain's CDR3 is CASSLPAGSYGYTF. The CDR3 DNA sequence: TGTGCCAGCAGTTTACCGGCAGGCTCCTATGGCTACACCTTC. This sequence joins TRBV28 and TRBJ1-2; unclear D gene. With 2 bases removed from V and 4 bases from J, the gap between germline ends came to 11 bases. The CDR3 totals 14 residues. CDR1 is MDHEN and CDR2 is SYDVKM in the germline V gene.

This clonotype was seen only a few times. The CDR3 DNA sequence: TGTGCCAGCAGGGGGTACAGGGAGTTCTCATACGAGCAGTACTTC. Translated, it gives CASRGYREFSYEQYF. The genes are TRBV2 and TRBJ2-7, with D perhaps TRBD1 (6 bases). Deletions cut 6 bases from V and 4 bases from J, with 19 bases between. Germline-derived CDR1 and CDR2 are SNHLY and FYNNEI. The CDR3 spans 15 residues. Looking up the rest from reference TRBV2 and TRBJ2-7 gives the full variable domain: EPEVTQTPSHQVTQMGQEVILRCVPISNHLYFYWYRQILGQKVEFLVSFYNNEISEKSEIFDDQFSVERPDGSNFTLKIRSTKLEDSAMYFCASRGYREFSYEQYFGPGTRLTVT.